This T cell receptor (beta chain) was identified during a study of cytotoxic CD8 clonotypes in ibrutinib-treated CLL. On the study more broadly: Response samples were taken after a median about twelve months of treatment, range 6 to 36. Study-level findings and limits: Few clonotypes were public, and these shrank or held steady under treatment. A rise in clonality was seen at ibrutinib response, and a fall back toward baseline was seen at progression.

This clone appeared a single time. Its target is unknown. Generated by immunoSEQ multiplex PCR, the TCRdb table keeps only in-frame clones and is missing some. The sample has 100,000 to 150,000 clones; 75% to 90% are singletons. This TCR was sampled from a human donor with chronic lymphocytic leukemia. This material consisted of PBMCs, taken after 24 months of ibrutinib treatment.

The CDR3 loop is CASSQGAAGSWAQHF. The DNA of the CDR3 is TGTGCCAGCAGCCAGGGGGCGGCTGGGTCATGGGCCCAGCATTTT. The gene calls are TRBV14 and TRBJ1-5; D perhaps matches TRBD1 (6 bases). The CDR3 has 15 residues. Trimming left V 3 bases short and J 11 bases short, with 20 bases between. Germline V gene sequence: CDR1 SGHDN, CDR2 FVKESK.